The next 29 T cell receptor beta chains were all read from a single sample in a study of CD8 T cells in ankylosing spondylitis. TCRdb reprocessed the 5' RACE reads via MiXCR and lists one record per CDR3 protein. The repertoire holds around 120,000 distinct CDR3 sequences, approximately 25% seen once, with roughly an eighth in the top ten. Input material: synovial fluid, either unsorted or a sorted T cell fraction (not recorded which). The receptors shown here come from a male donor with ankylosing spondylitis.

The V call is TRBV24-1, the J call TRBJ2-1; 12 bases align to TRBD2. Germline-derived CDR1 and CDR2 are KGHDR and SFDVKD. The V and J ends lost 6 bases and 5 bases, in that order; junction bases with no gene match: 7. The CDR3 has 16 amino acids. This CDR3 reads CATSLPSGRANNEQFF. The CDR3 bases are TGTGCCACCAGTCTCCCTAGCGGGAGGGCAAACAATGAGCAGTTCTTC.

This chain links TRBV5-1 with TRBJ1-4; D may be TRBD1 (5 bases). This CDR3 spans 14 amino acids. Germline CDR1 and CDR2: SGHRS and YFSETQ. V lost 4 bases and J lost 4, with 11 bases in between. CDR3 loop: CASSPRGINEKLFF. CDR3 bases: TGCGCCAGCAGCCCTCGGGGGATTAATGAAAAACTGTTTTTT.

V usage is TRBV11-2 and J usage is TRBJ1-2; D uncertain. V lost 5 bases and J 4 bases, leaving 11 bases between the germline ends. CDR1 and CDR2 from the germline V gene are SGHAT and FQNNGV. The CDR3 runs to 13 residues. Here the CDR3 reads CASSEEGGYGYTF. CDR3 DNA sequence: TGTGCCAGCAGCGAGGAGGGCGGCTATGGCTACACCTTC.

This clonotype was observed a handful of times. The CDR3 sequence: CASSEYGASTDTQYF. DNA for the CDR3: TGTGCCAGCAGCGAGTACGGGGCCAGCACAGATACGCAGTATTTT. This chain links TRBV12-3 or TRBV12-4 with TRBJ2-3; the D call may be TRBD1 or TRBD2 (5 bases each). Deletions cut 6 bases from V and 0 bases from J, with 13 bases between. The length of the CDR3 is 15 residues.

The chain carries TRBV6-5 and TRBJ1-5; D remains unclear. V lost 9 bases, J lost 6 bases, and 12 bases lay in between. The CDR3 totals 12 residues. Germline V gives CDR1 MNHEY, CDR2 SVGAGI. CDR3 in amino acids: CASGLSGQPQHF. The CDR3, as DNA: TGTGCCAGTGGTCTGTCAGGTCAGCCCCAGCATTTT.

This clonotype came up a few times. The chain employs TRBV20-1 and TRBJ2-5, with D possibly matching TRBD1 (5 bases). Trimming cost V 7 bases and J 2 bases, with 17 bases left between them. Germline CDR1 DFQATT, CDR2 SNEGSKA (reference sequence). CDR3 length equals 14 residues. The CDR3, as DNA: TGCAGTGTTAGGGGCCTTCTTAAGCAAGAGACCCAGTACTTC. Translating it yields CSVRGLLKQETQYF.

Only a few counts were recorded for this clonotype. The chain employs TRBV18 and TRBJ2-7, with D unresolved. The CDR3 is 12 amino acids. Germline-derived CDR1 and CDR2 are KGHSH and LQKENI. V was shortened by 2 bases and J by 2 bases, with 4 bases between the two germline ends. CDR3 amino acids: CASSPGAYEQYF. As DNA, the CDR3 is TGTGCCAGCTCACCAGGAGCCTACGAGCAGTACTTC.

The V and J genes are TRBV7-6 and TRBJ1-4; tentatively, D is TRBD1 (6 bases). V was cut by 5 bases and J by 1 base, with 14 bases left in between. This CDR3 has 16 residues. Germline CDR1 reads SGHVS; CDR2 reads FNYEAQ. The CDR3 DNA reads TGTGCCAGCAGCCCCCTGGGGGCCCGAACTAATGAAAAACTGTTTTTT. Translation: CASSPLGARTNEKLFF.

The chain recombines TRBV5-1 with TRBJ2-4; 7 bases match TRBD1. CDR3 length: 14 residues. The germline gives CDR1 SGHRS, CDR2 YFSETQ. The V segment lost 4 bases and the J segment 2 bases; nucleotides outside the gene matches: 3. The CDR3 reads CASSLTGTKNIQYF. Written as DNA, the CDR3 is TGCGCCAGCAGCCTGACAGGGACCAAAAACATTCAGTACTTC.

This clonotype has just a few counts. The rearrangement links TRBV7-2 to TRBJ2-4, with D uncertain. CDR3 size: 14 residues. Trimming stripped 5 bases from V and 0 bases from J, with 8 bases between. CDR1 and CDR2 from the germline V gene are SGHTA and FQGNSA. The CDR3 nucleotides read TGTGCCAGCAGCCCGACATTAGCCAAAAACATTCAGTACTTC. It codes for CASSPTLAKNIQYF.

This rearrangement joins TRBV29-1 to TRBJ2-1, with 9 bases matching TRBD2. The CDR3 covers 14 residues. The V and J ends lost 8 bases and 7 bases, in that order; junction bases with no gene match: 12. In germline, CDR1 is SQVTM, CDR2 ANQGSEA. CDR3 DNA sequence: TGCAGCAGCTCGCGTTTGGCGGGAGGGAATGAGCAGTTCTTC. It specifies CSSSRLAGGNEQFF.

This clonotype was recorded a few times. The DNA for the CDR3 is TGTGCCAGCAGCTTAGATCGCGGCCACACAGATACGCAGTATTTT. Translation: CASSLDRGHTDTQYF. The chain recombines TRBV11-2 with TRBJ2-3; unclear D gene. CDR1 and CDR2 (germline): SGHAT, FQNNGV. Trimming pared 0 bases from V and 2 bases from J, leaving 9 bases between. This CDR3 has 15 amino acids.

This clonotype was counted ten times or more. The CDR3 DNA is TGCGCCAGCACTAGCGGCAATCCCTACAATGAGCAGTTCTTC. Amino acid sequence: CASTSGNPYNEQFF. The chain couples TRBV5-1 to TRBJ2-1; TRBD2 aligns across 7 bases. This CDR3 is 14 amino acids long. In germline, CDR1 is SGHRS, CDR2 YFSETQ. The V gene end was trimmed by 6 bases and the J gene end by 2 bases; junction bases not matched to a gene: 5.

The chain is built from TRBV20-1 and TRBJ2-1, with D unclear. V was trimmed by 6 bases and J by 4 bases, leaving 13 bases between them. Germline V gene lookup returns CDR1 DFQATT and CDR2 SNEGSKA (reference sequence). This CDR3 comprises 13 residues. CDR3 residues: CSARHGSYNEQFF. The DNA for the CDR3 is TGCAGTGCCAGGCACGGGTCTTACAATGAGCAGTTCTTC.

This clonotype was picked up a small number of times. V usage is TRBV30 and J usage is TRBJ2-1; 7 bases are shared with TRBD2. J was trimmed by 15 bases and V by 2 bases; bases with no gene match: 7. Germline CDR1 reads GTSNPN; CDR2 reads SVGIG (reference sequence). This CDR3 is built from 11 residues. Here the CDR3 reads CAWSRGGSRFF. The CDR3 coding sequence is TGTGCCTGGAGTCGGGGCGGGAGTCGGTTCTTC.

This clonotype has at least ten counts. In DNA, the CDR3 is TGTGCCAGCTGGGGACGGACGGAAGACGAGTCACCCCTCCACTTT. It encodes CASWGRTEDESPLHF. The chain employs TRBV28 and TRBJ1-6, with D possibly being TRBD1 (5 bases). The CDR3 totals 15 residues. The germline CDR1 and CDR2 sequences are MDHEN and SYDVKM. V lost 8 bases, J lost 10 bases, and 21 bases lay in between.

The chain recombines TRBV30 with TRBJ1-2; D unclear. The germline V gene encodes CDR1 GTSNPN and CDR2 SVGIG (reference sequence). The CDR3 is made up of 13 amino acids. Trimming took off 2 bases at V and 3 bases at J, with 10 bases between the two ends. This chain's CDR3 is CAWSMGSDYGYTF. CDR3 sequence (DNA): TGTGCCTGGAGTATGGGCAGTGACTATGGCTACACCTTC.

This clonotype was seen only a few times. V and J are TRBV3-1 and TRBJ2-2; the D is unclear. The CDR3 loop spans 11 amino acids. Trimming shortened V by 3 bases and J by 6 bases, and 2 bases separated the two germline ends. The germline gives CDR1 LGHDT, CDR2 YNNKEL (reference sequence). CDR3 amino acids: CASSHSGELFF. The CDR3 nucleotides read TGTGCCAGCAGCCACTCCGGGGAGCTGTTTTTT.

The chain recombines TRBV11-2 with TRBJ2-1, with 7 bases aligning to TRBD2. This CDR3 is built from 15 residues. The germline V gene encodes CDR1 SGHAT and CDR2 FQNNGV. Germline trimming cut 5 bases from V and 3 bases from J; bases unmatched to any gene: 7. CDR3 amino acids: CASSPQGLDYNEQFF. The CDR3, as DNA: TGTGCCAGCAGCCCCCAAGGACTAGACTACAATGAGCAGTTCTTC.

This clonotype was detected many times. The chain has TRBV2 and TRBJ1-6; D ambiguous. Trimming left V 6 bases short and J 15 bases short, with 18 bases between. Germline-derived CDR1 and CDR2 are SNHLY and FYNNEI. The CDR3 has 13 residues. CDR3 in amino acids: CASSSETDPDLHF. In nucleotides, the CDR3 is TGTGCCAGCAGCTCCGAAACAGATCCAGACCTCCACTTT. Together with reference TRBV2 and TRBJ1-6, the CDR3 gives the full variable domain: EPEVTQTPSHQVTQMGQEVILRCVPISNHLYFYWYRQILGQKVEFLVSFYNNEISEKSEIFDDQFSVERPDGSNFTLKIRSTKLEDSAMYFCASSSETDPDLHFGNGTRLTVT.

The chain employs TRBV25-1 and TRBJ2-1; 8 nucleotides match TRBD2. The germline V gene encodes CDR1 MGHDK and CDR2 SYGVNS. V gave up 5 bases and J gave up 1 base; unmatched junction bases: 4. The CDR3 spans 15 residues. The CDR3 nucleotides are TGTGCCAGCAGTCCCATAGCGGGATCCTACAATGAGCAGTTCTTC. Its translation: CASSPIAGSYNEQFF.

CDR3 in DNA: TGTGCCAGCAGCTTAGATACAGGACTCGTCGGCTACACCTTC. It specifies CASSLDTGLVGYTF. This chain uses TRBV7-2 with TRBJ1-2; tentatively, D is TRBD1 (5 bases). The length of the CDR3 is 14 residues. Germline values: CDR1 SGHTA, CDR2 FQGNSA. Trimming stripped 1 base from V and 8 bases from J, with 14 bases between.

This clonotype was seen repeatedly, ten times or more. The chain recombines TRBV6-1 with TRBJ2-7; TRBD2 agrees at 13 bases. The junction had 8 bases not matched to a gene; V was cut back by 6 bases and J by 6 bases. The length of the CDR3 is 15 residues. Germline loops: CDR1 MNHNS, CDR2 SASEGT. In DNA, the CDR3 is TGTGCCAGCAGGCCGACCGGGACTAGCGGGACCGAGCAGTACTTC. Residues: CASRPTGTSGTEQYF.

This clonotype was detected only a few times. The V and J genes are TRBV25-1 and TRBJ2-3, with D maybe TRBD1 (5 bases). The germline gives CDR1 MGHDK, CDR2 SYGVNS. This CDR3 is built from 16 residues. The V and J ends lost 6 bases and 0 bases respectively, with 16 bases between them. The CDR3 region is CASRGQGQPSTDTQYF. The CDR3 region has the DNA TGTGCCAGCAGAGGGCAGGGCCAACCTAGCACAGATACGCAGTATTTT.

This clonotype was seen at least ten times. The chain joins TRBV9 to TRBJ2-1; 9 bases align to TRBD2. V shed 3 bases, J shed 0 bases, and the junction held 1 base outside the gene matches. Germline V lookup: CDR1 SGDLS, CDR2 YYNGEE. The CDR3 has 15 amino acids. In DNA form, the CDR3 reads TGTGCCAGCAGCGCGACTAGCGGCTCCTACAATGAGCAGTTCTTC. Amino acid sequence: CASSATSGSYNEQFF.

This clonotype was seen a few times. This chain connects TRBV20-1 to TRBJ2-5; TRBD2 matches at 9 bases. Germline V CDR1 and CDR2: DFQATT, SNEGSKA (reference sequence). V shed 3 bases, J shed 5 bases, and the junction held 7 bases outside the gene matches. The CDR3 has 14 residues. This CDR3 is CSASSGSLGETQYF. The CDR3, as DNA: TGCAGTGCTAGTAGCGGGAGTCTGGGGGAGACCCAGTACTTC.

This clonotype has just one count. V gene TRBV20-1 combines with J gene TRBJ2-1; TRBD2 agrees at 7 bases. After removal of 0 bases from V and 9 bases from J, the junction contained 5 bases not matched to a gene. Germline V CDR1 and CDR2: DFQATT, SNEGSKA (reference sequence). The CDR3 covers 13 residues. The CDR3 nucleotides are TGCAGTGCTAGAGATCGGACTAGAGGTGAGCAGTTCTTC. As protein: CSARDRTRGEQFF.

CDR3 sequence (DNA): TGTGCCAGCACCGGACTGGGGGATACGCAGTATTTT. Its protein product is CASTGLGDTQYF. This sequence joins TRBV6-6 and TRBJ2-3; D perhaps matches TRBD2 (5 bases). Trimming took 7 bases from V and 6 from J, leaving 11 bases between them. The CDR3 covers 12 residues. Germline V CDR1 and CDR2: MNHNY, SVGAGI (reference sequence).

This clonotype was recorded many times. The J gene is TRBJ1-5, the V gene TRBV28; perhaps TRBD1 as D (5 bases). Per germline, CDR1 MDHEN and CDR2 SYDVKM. V lost 2 bases to trimming and J lost 3 bases, with 23 bases between them. The CDR3 is 19 amino acids. This CDR3 reads CASSLPGRKSHRINQPQHF. CDR3 DNA: TGTGCCAGCAGTTTACCGGGACGGAAATCGCATCGGATCAATCAGCCCCAGCATTTT.